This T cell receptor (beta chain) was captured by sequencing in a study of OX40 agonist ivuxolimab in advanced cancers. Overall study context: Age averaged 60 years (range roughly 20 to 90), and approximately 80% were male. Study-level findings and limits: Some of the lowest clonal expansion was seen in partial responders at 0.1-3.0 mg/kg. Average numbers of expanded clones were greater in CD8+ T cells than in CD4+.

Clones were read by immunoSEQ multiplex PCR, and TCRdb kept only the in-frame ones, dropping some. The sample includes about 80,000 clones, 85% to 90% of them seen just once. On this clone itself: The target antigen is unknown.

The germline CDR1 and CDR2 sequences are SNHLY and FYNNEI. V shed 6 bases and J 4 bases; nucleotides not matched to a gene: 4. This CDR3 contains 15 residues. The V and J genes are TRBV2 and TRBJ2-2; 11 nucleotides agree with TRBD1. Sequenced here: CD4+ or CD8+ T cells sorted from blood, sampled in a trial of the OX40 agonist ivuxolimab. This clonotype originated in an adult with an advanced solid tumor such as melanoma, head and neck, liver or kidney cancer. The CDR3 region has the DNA TGTGCCAGCAGCCGCGGGACAGGGGGCACCGGGGAGCTGTTTTTT. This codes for CASSRGTGGTGELFF.